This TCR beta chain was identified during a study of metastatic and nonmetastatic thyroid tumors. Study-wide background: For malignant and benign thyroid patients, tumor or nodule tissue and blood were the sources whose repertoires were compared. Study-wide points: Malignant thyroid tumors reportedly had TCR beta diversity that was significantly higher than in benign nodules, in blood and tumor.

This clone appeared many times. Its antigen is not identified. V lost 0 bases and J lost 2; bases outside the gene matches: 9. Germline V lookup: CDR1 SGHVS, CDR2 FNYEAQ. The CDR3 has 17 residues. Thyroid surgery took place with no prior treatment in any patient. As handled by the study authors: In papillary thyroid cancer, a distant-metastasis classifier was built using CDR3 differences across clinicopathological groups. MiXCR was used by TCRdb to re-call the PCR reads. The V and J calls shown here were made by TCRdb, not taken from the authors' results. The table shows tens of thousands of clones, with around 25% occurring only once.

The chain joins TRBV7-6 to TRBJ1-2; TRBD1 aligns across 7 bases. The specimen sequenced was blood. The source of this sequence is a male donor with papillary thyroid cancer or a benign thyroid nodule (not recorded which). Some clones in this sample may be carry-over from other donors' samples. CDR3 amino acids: CASSLAPPGTANYGYTF. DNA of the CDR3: TGTGCCAGCAGCTTAGCGCCACCCGGGACAGCAAACTATGGCTACACCTTC.